This is a list of T cell receptor beta chains from one sample in a study of T cells in localized non-small cell lung cancer. Only in-frame clones appear in the TCRdb table, and some are missing; sequencing was by immunoSEQ multiplex PCR. Of around 53,000 clones in the sample, around 82% were seen once. The specimen comprised PBMCs, sampled before any cancer treatment. All receptors come from a woman aged 35 to 75 with stage II lung adenocarcinoma. Each CDR3 is given with its conserved first and last residue. Fields, in order: clone size, V gene, J gene, D gene, CDR3 protein, CDR3 DNA. The D gene is left open where the match is weak. Not every row has a clone size; where given, it reads once, few, many or a size class.

NA	TRBV7-9	TRBJ1-5	NA	CASSQGNSNQPQHF	TGTGCCAGCAGTCAGGGAAATAGCAATCAGCCCCAGCATTTT
NA	TRBV16	TRBJ2-2	NA	CASSYQATQHGELFF	TGTGCCAGCAGCTACCAGGCAACCCAACACGGGGAGCTGTTTTTT
NA	TRBV4-2	TRBJ1-1	NA	CASSRTETGNTEAFF	TGTGCCAGCAGCCGCACCGAGACAGGGAACACTGAAGCTTTCTTT
NA	TRBV28	TRBJ1-1	TRBD1	CASSLGQGEAFF	TGTGCCAGCAGTTTGGGACAGGGGGAAGCTTTCTTT
NA	TRBV9	TRBJ2-5	NA	CASSVAGGLGETQYF	TGTGCCAGCAGCGTAGCAGGGGGGCTGGGTGAGACCCAGTACTTC
few	TRBV6-5	TRBJ1-5	NA	CASSLQGNQPQHF	TGTGCCAGCAGCTTACAGGGTAATCAGCCCCAGCATTTT
medium-sized	TRBV5-8	TRBJ2-3	TRBD2	CASSLAVVAGFTDTQYF	TGTGCCAGCAGCTTGGCCGTGGTAGCGGGGTTCACAGATACGCAGTATTTT
NA	TRBV6-1	TRBJ1-5	NA	CASSEGAGVQPQHF	TGTGCCAGCAGTGAAGGGGCAGGGGTTCAGCCCCAGCATTTT
NA	TRBV11-2	TRBJ1-2	NA	CASSLNGLDGYTF	TGTGCCAGCAGCTTAAATGGGCTGGATGGCTACACCTTC
NA	TRBV7-6	TRBJ1-5	NA	CASSYASQGTPQHF	TGTGCCAGCAGCTATGCATCTCAGGGTACGCCCCAGCATTTT
NA	TRBV11-1	TRBJ2-1	NA	CASSLGAQGPSYNEQFF	TGTGCCAGCAGCTTAGGTGCACAGGGTCCGTCCTACAATGAGCAGTTCTTC
few	TRBV5-4	TRBJ1-2	TRBD1	CASRGQDYGYTF	TGTGCCAGCAGGGGACAGGATTATGGCTACACCTTC
few	TRBV6-5	TRBJ1-1	NA	CASSRKPGAGTEAFF	TGTGCCAGCAGTAGAAAACCAGGGGCGGGCACTGAAGCTTTCTTT